This entry concerns a single TCR beta chain. The data were taken from a study of blood T cell repertoires in COVID-19. Across the whole study: Donors in the United States, Italy and Spain gave samples during acute or convalescent COVID-19. In each case, the material was cDNA or gDNA derived from T cells, B-cell-depleted T cells, or PBMCs.

In the original workflow: Amplification from reference gene primers served as the basis for estimated nucleated cell counts. The protocol was immunoSEQ multiplex PCR, while the TCRdb copy is restricted to in-frame clones and leaves out a portion. V, J and clone size were drawn from that table, and D and trimming were deduced from the DNA. The sample lists approximately 170,000 clones; around 82% were seen once. The clonotype originates from a woman aged 70-85 years who had recovered from COVID-19. Sequencing was carried out using peripheral blood.

The chain's CDR3 is CASSQLPDTQYF. For the CDR3, the DNA is TGTGCCAGCAGTCAACTCCCAGATACGCAGTATTTT. The V call is TRBV12-3 or TRBV12-4, the J call TRBJ2-3; D is undetermined. Trimming stripped 5 bases from V and 4 bases from J, with 7 bases between. The CDR3 has 12 amino acids.